This T cell receptor beta chain was captured by sequencing in a study of CD8+ T cells in alopecia areata. The length of the CDR3 is 13 residues. Germline V gene lookup returns CDR1 GTSNPN and CDR2 SVGIG (reference sequence). V dropped 0 bases and J dropped 8 bases, with 11 bases sitting between them. The authors extracted RNA and reverse transcribed it into cDNA as the sequencing template. Sequencing used immunoSEQ multiplex PCR; TCRdb keeps in-frame clones, though not all of them. The sample includes approximately 110,000 clones, around 50% of them seen just once. In its sample, this clone was seen a few times. The antigen remains unidentified. Treatment noted: oral pan-JAK inhibitor, 5-10 mg twice daily. Whole-study findings and limits: Higher clonality was seen in lesional scalp than in normal scalp, especially in alopecia totalis/universalis.

This TCR derives from a human donor with alopecia areata. The rearrangement links TRBV30 to TRBJ1-5; tentatively, D is TRBD1 (5 bases). Sequencing used CD8+ T cells sorted from blood, obtained at week 24, from a patient treated with tofacitinib. The CDR3 DNA is TGTGCCTGGAGTGTACCAGGGCAGGAGCCCCAGCATTTT. It yields the protein CAWSVPGQEPQHF.